This T cell receptor beta chain stems from a study of T cells in Graves' hyperthyroidism and ophthalmopathy. Overall study findings and caveats: Stable hyperthyroidism was separated from ophthalmopathy by a model based on 13 V-J features.

Details on this clonotype: No antigen is known for it.

RNA transcripts yielded amplified TCR beta CDR3 regions. HTBI primers were employed in a first-round RT-PCR of the TCR CDR3. TCRdb reprocessed the multiplex PCR reads with MiXCR, giving one entry per CDR3 protein. This sample has over 650,000 distinct CDR3 sequences, with just under 45% found just once. The CDR3 consists of 15 residues. CDR1 is SNHLY and CDR2 is FYNNEI in the germline V gene. V was trimmed by 4 bases and J by 0 bases, leaving 10 bases between them. The chain is built from TRBV2 and TRBJ1-3; the D is unclear. Material for sequencing was peripheral blood or thyroid tissue (not recorded which). The sequence derives from an adult man with Graves' disease, either hyperthyroidism or ophthalmopathy (not recorded which). In DNA form, the CDR3 reads TGTGCCAGCAGTGCAGACCTCTCCTCTGGAAACACCATATATTTT. As protein: CASSADLSSGNTIYF.